This T cell receptor beta chain derives from a study of cytotoxic CD8 clonotypes in ibrutinib-treated CLL. Repertoires were generated with immunoSEQ multiplex PCR, while TCRdb's copy carries only in-frame clones and drops some. The table has 35,000 to 55,000 clones, around 68% seen once. CDR3 length: 13 residues. Per germline, CDR1 SNHLY and CDR2 FYNNEI. V shed 6 bases and J shed 8 bases, with 16 bases lying between them. There are a few counts of this clone. The J gene is TRBJ1-2, the V gene TRBV2; perhaps TRBD1 as D (5 bases). Specimen: PBMCs, collected after 12 months of ibrutinib treatment. This sequence was found in a human donor with chronic lymphocytic leukemia. CDR3 sequence reads: CASSQGPEEGYTF. Written as DNA, the CDR3 is TGTGCCAGCAGCCAGGGACCTGAGGAGGGCTACACCTTC.